Presented here are 11 T cell receptor beta chains from one specimen sequenced in a study of early T cells in non-severe SARS-CoV-2 infection. MiXCR, applied by TCRdb to the 5' RACE reads, yields one record per CDR3 protein. Found here are about 49,000 distinct CDR3 sequences, approximately 10% of them singletons; the top ten hold roughly a tenth. Sequenced sample: whole blood. Receptor source: an adult who was a healthcare worker with PCR-confirmed SARS-CoV-2 infection or an uninfected control (not recorded which).

Concerning this clonotype: Given a much more abundant clone one base away, this may be a read error. The rearrangement links TRBV28 to TRBJ2-2; a possible D gene is TRBD2 (5 bases). CDR1 is MDHEN, CDR2 SYDVKM, per germline. The CDR3 has 14 residues. CDR3 DNA sequence: TGTGCCAGCAGTTTAGCGGAGTACACCGGGGAGCTGTATTTT. Amino acids: CASSLAEYTGELYF. Together with reference TRBV28 and TRBJ2-2, the CDR3 gives the full variable domain: DVKVTQSSRYLVKRTGEKVFLECVQDMDHENMFWYRQDPGLGLRLIYFSYDVKMKEKGDIPEGYSVSREKKERFSLILESASTNQTSMYLCASSLAEYTGELYFGEGSRLTVL.

This clonotype came up many times. The rearrangement uses TRBV7-9 and TRBJ2-1; 10 positions agree with TRBD2. Losses at the gene ends were 1 base for V and 4 bases for J; bases not matched to a gene: 4. The CDR3 has 16 amino acids. The germline CDR1 and CDR2 sequences are SEHNR and FQNEAQ (reference sequence). Here the CDR3 reads CASSLDLAGGYNEQFF. The CDR3, as DNA: TGTGCCAGCAGCTTAGACTTAGCGGGAGGTTACAATGAGCAGTTCTTC.

This clonotype occurred a few times. This rearrangement joins TRBV28 to TRBJ2-1, with 10 bases matching TRBD2. The ends lost 7 bases at V and 7 bases at J; junction bases unmatched: 7. CDR1 and CDR2 from the germline V gene are MDHEN and SYDVKM. CDR3 size: 14 residues. The CDR3 is CASKRAGGLNEQFF. The DNA of the CDR3 is TGTGCCAGCAAGCGAGCGGGGGGGCTTAATGAGCAGTTCTTC.

This clonotype was recorded many times. The gene calls are TRBV12-3 or TRBV12-4 and TRBJ1-5; D perhaps matches TRBD1 (6 bases). V gave up 3 bases and J gave up 3 bases, with 12 bases separating them. The CDR3 is 15 amino acids. CDR3 protein: CASSFGGGYNQPQHF. CDR3 coding DNA: TGTGCCAGCAGTTTCGGTGGGGGCTACAATCAGCCCCAGCATTTT.

The table lists this clonotype with many counts. V gene TRBV7-2 combines with J gene TRBJ2-7; 7 bases map to TRBD1. The V gene's germline CDR1 is SGHTA and CDR2 FQGNSA. This CDR3 region has 14 residues. V trimming: 2 bases; J trimming: 0 bases; junction bases outside the gene matches: 1. The CDR3 region has the DNA TGTGCCAGCAGCTTACGGGACAGCTCCTACGAGCAGTACTTC. It specifies CASSLRDSSYEQYF.

Many counts were recorded for this clonotype. The genes are TRBV20-1 and TRBJ2-4; D gene ambiguous. V was cut by 0 bases and J by 15 bases, with 12 bases left in between. CDR1 and CDR2 (germline): DFQATT, SNEGSKA (reference sequence). The CDR3 is 11 amino acids. For the CDR3, the DNA is TGCAGTGCTAGAGATCCCCCGGATACGTACTTC. Translating gives CSARDPPDTYF.

The J gene is TRBJ2-7, the V gene TRBV11-2, with D perhaps being TRBD1 or TRBD2 (7 bases each). V lost 0 bases to trimming and J lost 2 bases, with 14 bases between them. Germline lookup yields CDR1 SGHAT and CDR2 FQNNGV. The CDR3 runs 16 residues. CDR3 nucleotides: TGTGCCAGCAGCTTAGATCTGCAGGGGGGGACCTACGAGCAGTACTTC. It specifies CASSLDLQGGTYEQYF.

CDR3 in DNA: TGTGCCAGCACCTTGACCGTAAACACTGAAGCTTTCTTT. Amino acids: CASTLTVNTEAFF. The J gene is TRBJ1-1, the V gene TRBV6-1; no clear D gene. The V gene's germline CDR1 is MNHNS and CDR2 SASEGT. CDR3 length: 13 amino acids. With 7 bases removed from V and 2 bases from J, the gap between germline ends came to 11 bases.

This clonotype was counted a few times. V usage is TRBV10-3 and J usage is TRBJ1-1; 7 bases line up with TRBD1. Germline CDR1 reads ENHRY; CDR2 reads SYGVKD. J was trimmed by 1 base and V by 4 bases; bases with no gene match: 6. This CDR3 is 15 amino acids long. The CDR3 nucleotides read TGTGCCATCAGTGTGGGGACAGTCACGAACACTGAAGCTTTCTTT. This encodes CAISVGTVTNTEAFF.

This clonotype has more than one count but fewer than ten. V and J are TRBV7-9 and TRBJ2-3; no firm D call. V shed 8 bases and J shed 6 bases, with 9 bases lying between them. The germline V gene encodes CDR1 SEHNR and CDR2 FQNEAQ (reference sequence). This CDR3 spans 11 amino acids. In DNA form, the CDR3 reads TGTGCCAGCGCCCTGGGGGATACGCAGTATTTT. It codes for CASALGDTQYF.

The chain couples TRBV6-2 or TRBV6-3 to TRBJ2-3; weak D call: TRBD2 (5 bases). This CDR3 is 16 amino acids long. Germline-derived CDR1 and CDR2 are MNHEY and SVGEGT. V lost 0 bases and J lost 5, with 15 bases in between. CDR3 in DNA: TGTGCCAGCAGTTACTCGTTTAGACGGGGTAAAGATACGCAGTATTTT. Translating gives CASSYSFRRGKDTQYF.